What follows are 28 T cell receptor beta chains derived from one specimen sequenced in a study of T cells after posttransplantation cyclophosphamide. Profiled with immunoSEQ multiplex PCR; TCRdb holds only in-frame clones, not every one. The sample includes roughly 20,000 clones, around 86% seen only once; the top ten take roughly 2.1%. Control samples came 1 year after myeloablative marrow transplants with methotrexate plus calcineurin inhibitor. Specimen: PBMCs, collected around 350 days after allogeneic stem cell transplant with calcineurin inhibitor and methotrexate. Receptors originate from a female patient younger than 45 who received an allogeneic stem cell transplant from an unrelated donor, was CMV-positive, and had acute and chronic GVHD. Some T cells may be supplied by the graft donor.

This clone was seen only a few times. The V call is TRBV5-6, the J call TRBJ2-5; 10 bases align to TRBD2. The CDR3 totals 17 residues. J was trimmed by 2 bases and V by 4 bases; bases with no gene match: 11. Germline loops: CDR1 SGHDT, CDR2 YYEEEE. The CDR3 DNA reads TGTGCCAGCAGCCCCAGCGGGAGGGGGGGGTTTCAAGAGACCCAGTACTTC. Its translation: CASSPSGRGGFQETQYF. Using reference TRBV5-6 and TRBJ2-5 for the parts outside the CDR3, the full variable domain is DAGVTQSPTHLIKTRGQQVTLRCSPKSGHDTVSWYQQALGQGPQFIFQYYEEEERQRGNFPDRFSGHQFPNYSSELNVNALLLGDSALYLCASSPSGRGGFQETQYFGPGTRLLVL.

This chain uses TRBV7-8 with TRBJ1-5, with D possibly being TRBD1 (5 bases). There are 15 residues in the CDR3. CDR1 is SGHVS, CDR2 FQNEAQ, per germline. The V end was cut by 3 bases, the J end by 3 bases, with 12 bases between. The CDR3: CASSFLGATNQPQHF. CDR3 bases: TGTGCCAGCAGCTTTCTAGGGGCGACCAATCAGCCCCAGCATTTT.

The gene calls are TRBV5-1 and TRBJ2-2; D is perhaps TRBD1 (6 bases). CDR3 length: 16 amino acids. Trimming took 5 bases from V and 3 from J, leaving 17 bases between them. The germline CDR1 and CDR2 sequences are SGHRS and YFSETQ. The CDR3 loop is CASSKADRIDTGELFF. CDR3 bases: TGCGCCAGCAGTAAAGCGGACAGAATTGACACCGGGGAGCTGTTTTTT.

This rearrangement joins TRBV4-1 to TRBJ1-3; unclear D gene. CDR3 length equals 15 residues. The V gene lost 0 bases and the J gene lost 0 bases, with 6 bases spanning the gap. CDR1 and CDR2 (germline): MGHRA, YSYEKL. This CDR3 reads CASSQDEGSGNTIYF. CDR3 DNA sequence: TGCGCCAGCAGCCAAGATGAGGGCTCTGGAAACACCATATATTTT.

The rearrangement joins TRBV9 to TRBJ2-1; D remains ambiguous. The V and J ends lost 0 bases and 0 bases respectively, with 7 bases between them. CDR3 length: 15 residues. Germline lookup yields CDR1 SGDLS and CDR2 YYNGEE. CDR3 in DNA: TGTGCCAGCAGCGTAGACCTGAGCTCCTACAATGAGCAGTTCTTC. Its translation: CASSVDLSSYNEQFF.

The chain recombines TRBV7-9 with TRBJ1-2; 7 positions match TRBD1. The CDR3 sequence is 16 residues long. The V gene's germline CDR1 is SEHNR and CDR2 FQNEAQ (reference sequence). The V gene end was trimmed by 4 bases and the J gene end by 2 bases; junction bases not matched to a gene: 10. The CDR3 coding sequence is TGTGCCAGCAGCTCTCTCGGGACAGTTCTAAACTATGGCTACACCTTC. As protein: CASSSLGTVLNYGYTF.

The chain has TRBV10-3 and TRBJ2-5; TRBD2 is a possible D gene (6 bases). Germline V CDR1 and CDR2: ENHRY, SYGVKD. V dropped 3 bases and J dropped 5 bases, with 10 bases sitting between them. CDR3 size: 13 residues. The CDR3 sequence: CAISDGRGETQYF. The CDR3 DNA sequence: TGTGCCATCAGTGATGGTCGGGGGGAGACCCAGTACTTC.

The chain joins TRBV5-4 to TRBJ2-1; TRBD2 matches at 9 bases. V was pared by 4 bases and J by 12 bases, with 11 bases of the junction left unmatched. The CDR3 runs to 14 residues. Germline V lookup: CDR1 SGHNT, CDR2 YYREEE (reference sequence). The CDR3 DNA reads TGTGCCAGCAGCCTGGCGGGGGGGCTCGATGCGCAGTTCTTC. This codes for CASSLAGGLDAQFF.

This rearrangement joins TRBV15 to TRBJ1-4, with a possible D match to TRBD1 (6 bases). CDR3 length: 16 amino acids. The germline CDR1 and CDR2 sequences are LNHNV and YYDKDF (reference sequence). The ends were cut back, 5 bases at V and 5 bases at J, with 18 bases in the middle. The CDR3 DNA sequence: TGTGCCACCAGCCGAGGATCCGGGACAAGCAATGAAAAACTGTTTTTT. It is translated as CATSRGSGTSNEKLFF.

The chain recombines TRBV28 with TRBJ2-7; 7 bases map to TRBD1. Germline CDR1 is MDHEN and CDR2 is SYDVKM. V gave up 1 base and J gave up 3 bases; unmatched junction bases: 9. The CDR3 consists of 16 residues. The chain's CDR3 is CASSLSATGPYYEQYF. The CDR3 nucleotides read TGTGCCAGCAGTTTATCCGCGACAGGGCCGTACTACGAGCAGTACTTC.

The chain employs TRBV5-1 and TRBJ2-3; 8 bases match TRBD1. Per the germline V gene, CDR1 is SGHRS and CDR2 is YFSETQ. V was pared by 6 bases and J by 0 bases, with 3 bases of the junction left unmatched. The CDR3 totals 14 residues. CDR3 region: CASNRQGSTDTQYF. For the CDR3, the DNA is TGCGCCAGCAACCGACAGGGGAGCACAGATACGCAGTATTTT. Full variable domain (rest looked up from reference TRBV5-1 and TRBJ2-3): KAGVTQTPRYLIKTRGQQVTLSCSPISGHRSVSWYQQTPGQGLQFLFEYFSETQRNKGNFPGRFSGRQFSNSRSEMNVSTLELGDSALYLCASNRQGSTDTQYFGPGTRLTVL.

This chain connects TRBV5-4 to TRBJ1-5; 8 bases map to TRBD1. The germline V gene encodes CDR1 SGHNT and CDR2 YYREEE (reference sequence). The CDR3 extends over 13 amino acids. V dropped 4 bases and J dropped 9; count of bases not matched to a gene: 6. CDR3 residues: CASSARGTGPQHF. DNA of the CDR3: TGTGCCAGCAGCGCAAGGGGGACAGGGCCCCAGCATTTT.

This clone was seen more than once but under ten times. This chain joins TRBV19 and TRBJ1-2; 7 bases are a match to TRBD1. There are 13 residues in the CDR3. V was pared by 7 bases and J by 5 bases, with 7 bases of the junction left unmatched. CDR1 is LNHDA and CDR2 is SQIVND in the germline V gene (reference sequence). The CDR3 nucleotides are TGTGCCAGTAAAGGACAGGATCATTATGGCTACACCTTC. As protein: CASKGQDHYGYTF.

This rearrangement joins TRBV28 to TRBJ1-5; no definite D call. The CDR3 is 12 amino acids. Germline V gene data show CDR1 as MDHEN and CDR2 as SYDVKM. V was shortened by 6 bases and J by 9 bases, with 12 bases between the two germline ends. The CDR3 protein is CASSSVRVPQHF. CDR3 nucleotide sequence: TGTGCCAGCAGCTCGGTGCGGGTGCCCCAGCATTTT.

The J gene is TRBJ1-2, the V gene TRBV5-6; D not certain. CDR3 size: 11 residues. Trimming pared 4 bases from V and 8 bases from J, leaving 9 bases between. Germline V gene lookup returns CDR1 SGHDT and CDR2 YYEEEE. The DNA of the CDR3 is TGTGCCAGCAGCCATAGAGGGGGCTACACCTTC. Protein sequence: CASSHRGGYTF.

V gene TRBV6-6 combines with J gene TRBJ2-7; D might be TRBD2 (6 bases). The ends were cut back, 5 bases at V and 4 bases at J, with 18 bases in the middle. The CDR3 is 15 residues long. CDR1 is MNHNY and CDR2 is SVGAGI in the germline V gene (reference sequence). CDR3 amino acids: CASSRFAQRVYEQYF. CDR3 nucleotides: TGTGCCAGCAGTAGGTTTGCCCAGCGGGTTTACGAGCAGTACTTC.

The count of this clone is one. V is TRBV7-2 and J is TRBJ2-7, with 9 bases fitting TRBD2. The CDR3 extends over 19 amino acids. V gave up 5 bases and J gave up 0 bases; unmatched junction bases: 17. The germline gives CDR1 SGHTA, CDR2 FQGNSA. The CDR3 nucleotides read TGTGCCAGCAGCGGGGGGAAGACTAGCGGCCGGTCCTACTCCTACGAGCAGTACTTC. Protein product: CASSGGKTSGRSYSYEQYF.

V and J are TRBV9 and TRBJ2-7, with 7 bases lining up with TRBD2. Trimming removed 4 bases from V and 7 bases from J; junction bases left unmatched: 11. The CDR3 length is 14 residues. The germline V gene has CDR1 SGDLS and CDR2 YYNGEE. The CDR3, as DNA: TGTGCCAGCAGCCCCGGGGGAGGGGCGGGGGAGCAGTACTTC. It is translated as CASSPGGGAGEQYF.

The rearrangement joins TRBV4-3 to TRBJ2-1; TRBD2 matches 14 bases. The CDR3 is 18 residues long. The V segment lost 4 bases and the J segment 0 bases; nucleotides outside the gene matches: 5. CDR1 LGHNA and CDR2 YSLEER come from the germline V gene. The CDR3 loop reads CASSRGLAGVFSYNEQFF. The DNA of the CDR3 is TGCGCCAGCAGCCGGGGACTAGCGGGAGTGTTCTCCTACAATGAGCAGTTCTTC.

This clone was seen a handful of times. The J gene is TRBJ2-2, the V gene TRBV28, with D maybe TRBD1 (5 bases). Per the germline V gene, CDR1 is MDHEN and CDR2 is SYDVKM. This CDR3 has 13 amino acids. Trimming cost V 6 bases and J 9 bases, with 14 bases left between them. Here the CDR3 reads CASSPTWGWELFF. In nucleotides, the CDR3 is TGTGCCAGCAGCCCGACTTGGGGCTGGGAGCTGTTTTTT.

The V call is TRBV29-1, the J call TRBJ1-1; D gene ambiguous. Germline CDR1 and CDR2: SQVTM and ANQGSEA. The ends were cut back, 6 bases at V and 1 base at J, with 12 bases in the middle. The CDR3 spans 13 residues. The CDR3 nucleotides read TGCAGCGTACGGGAATTTACGAACACTGAAGCTTTCTTT. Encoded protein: CSVREFTNTEAFF.

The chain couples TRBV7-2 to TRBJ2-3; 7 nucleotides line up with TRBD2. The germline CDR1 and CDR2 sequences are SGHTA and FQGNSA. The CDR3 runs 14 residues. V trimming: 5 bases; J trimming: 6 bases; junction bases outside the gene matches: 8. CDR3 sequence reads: CASSTAGRGDTQYF. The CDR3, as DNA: TGTGCCAGCAGCACAGCGGGGCGCGGGGATACGCAGTATTTT.

The CDR3 spells CASSPLPSYNEQFF. The DNA of the CDR3 is TGTGCCAGCAGCCCACTCCCCTCCTACAATGAGCAGTTCTTC. The genes are TRBV7-3 and TRBJ2-1, with D uncertain. V gave up 5 bases and J gave up 0 bases, with 8 bases separating them. This CDR3 is built from 14 residues. Germline assignment: CDR1 SGHTA and CDR2 FQGTGA.

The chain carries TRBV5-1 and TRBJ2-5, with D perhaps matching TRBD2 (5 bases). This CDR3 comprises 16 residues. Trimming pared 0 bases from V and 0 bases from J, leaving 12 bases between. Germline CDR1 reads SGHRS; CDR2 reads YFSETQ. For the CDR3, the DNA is TGCGCCAGCAGCTTGGGGAGCGGACCGTACCAAGAGACCCAGTACTTC. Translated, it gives CASSLGSGPYQETQYF.

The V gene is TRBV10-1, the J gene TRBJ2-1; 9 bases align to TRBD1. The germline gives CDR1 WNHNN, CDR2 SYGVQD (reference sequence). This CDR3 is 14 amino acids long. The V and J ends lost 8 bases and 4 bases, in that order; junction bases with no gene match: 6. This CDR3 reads CASSDRGGYNEQFF. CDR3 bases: TGCGCCAGCTCGGACAGGGGTGGTTACAATGAGCAGTTCTTC.

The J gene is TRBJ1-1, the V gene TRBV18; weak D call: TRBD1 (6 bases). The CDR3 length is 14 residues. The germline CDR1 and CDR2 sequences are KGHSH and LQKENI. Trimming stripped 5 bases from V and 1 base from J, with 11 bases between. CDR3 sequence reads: CASSTKQGNTEAFF. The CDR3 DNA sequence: TGTGCCAGCTCAACGAAACAGGGGAACACTGAAGCTTTCTTT. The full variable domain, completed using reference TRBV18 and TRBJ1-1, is NAGVMQNPRHLVRRRGQEARLRCSPMKGHSHVYWYRQLPEEGLKFMVYLQKENIIDESGMPKERFSAEFPKEGPSILRIQQVVRGDSAAYFCASSTKQGNTEAFFGQGTRLTVV.

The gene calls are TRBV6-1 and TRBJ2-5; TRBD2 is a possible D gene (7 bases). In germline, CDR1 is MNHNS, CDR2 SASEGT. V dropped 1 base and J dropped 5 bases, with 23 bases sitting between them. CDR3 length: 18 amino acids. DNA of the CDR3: TGTGCCAGCAGTGAAGGCGCGATAAGGACTAGAGGGGGGGAGACCCAGTACTTC. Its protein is CASSEGAIRTRGGETQYF.

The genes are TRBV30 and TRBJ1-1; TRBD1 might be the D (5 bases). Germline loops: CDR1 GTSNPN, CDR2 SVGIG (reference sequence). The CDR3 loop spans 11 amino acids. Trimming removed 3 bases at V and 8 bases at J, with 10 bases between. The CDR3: CAWRDTREAFF. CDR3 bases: TGTGCCTGGAGGGACACCAGGGAAGCTTTCTTT.